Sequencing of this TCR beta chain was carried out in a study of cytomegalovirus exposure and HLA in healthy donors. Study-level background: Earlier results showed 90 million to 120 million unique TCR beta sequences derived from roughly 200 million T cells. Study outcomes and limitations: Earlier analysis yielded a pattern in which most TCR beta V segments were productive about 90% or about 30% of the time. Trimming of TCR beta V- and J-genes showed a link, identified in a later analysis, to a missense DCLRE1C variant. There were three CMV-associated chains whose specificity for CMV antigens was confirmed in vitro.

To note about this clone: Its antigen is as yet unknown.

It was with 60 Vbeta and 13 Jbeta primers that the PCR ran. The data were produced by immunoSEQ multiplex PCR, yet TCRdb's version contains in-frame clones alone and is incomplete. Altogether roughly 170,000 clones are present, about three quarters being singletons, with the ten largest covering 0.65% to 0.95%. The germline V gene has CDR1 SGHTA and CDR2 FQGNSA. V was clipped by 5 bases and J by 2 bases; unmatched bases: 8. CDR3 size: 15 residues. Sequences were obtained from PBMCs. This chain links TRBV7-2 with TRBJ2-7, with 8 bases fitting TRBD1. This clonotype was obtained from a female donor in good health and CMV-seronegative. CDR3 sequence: CASSQDRGGPYEQYF. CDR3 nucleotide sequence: TGTGCCAGCAGCCAAGACAGGGGAGGACCCTACGAGCAGTACTTC.